One sample yielded the 17 T cell receptor beta chains listed below, sequenced in a study of T cell repertoires in aging, cancer and after chemotherapy. Amplification of TCR beta used genomic DNA extracted from peripheral blood. TRB rearrangements spanning V, D and J were amplified using mixed TRB-A/B primers. A single record per CDR3 protein comes from TCRdb applying MiXCR to the multiplex PCR reads. The top ten clones hold 15% of a sample with 7,300 or so distinct CDR3 sequences, around two fifths of them seen once. The sequenced sample was blood. Receptors were obtained from a human donor in good health.

The chain joins TRBV4-1 to TRBJ2-7, with D perhaps TRBD2 (6 bases). CDR3 length: 14 residues. Trimming took 4 bases from V and 4 from J, leaving 14 bases between them. Germline V gives CDR1 MGHRA, CDR2 YSYEKL. The DNA for the CDR3 is TGCGCCAGCAGCCCGGGGACTCAAGGATACGAGCAGTACTTC. Its protein product is CASSPGTQGYEQYF.

The chain has TRBV7-2 and TRBJ2-1; 9 positions match TRBD2. Germline-derived CDR1 and CDR2 are SGHTA and FQGNSA. The junction had 4 bases not matched to a gene; V was cut back by 1 base and J by 3 bases. The CDR3 is 16 amino acids. The CDR3 sequence is CASSLVGGGDYNEQFF. The CDR3 DNA follows: TGTGCCAGCAGCTTAGTAGGCGGGGGGGACTACAATGAGCAGTTCTTC.

This clonotype was counted once. The CDR3 sequence: CASSLVGHRETQYF. The DNA for the CDR3 is TGTGCCAGCAGTTTAGTGGGCCATCGAGAGACCCAGTACTTC. The V call is TRBV12-3 or TRBV12-4, the J call TRBJ2-5, with no clear D. The V end was cut by 1 base, the J end by 4 bases, with 10 bases between. The CDR3 runs to 14 residues.

This clonotype was observed a handful of times. V usage is TRBV6-5 and J usage is TRBJ1-5; D call uncertain. Germline V lookup: CDR1 MNHEY, CDR2 SVGAGI. V was shortened by 0 bases and J by 3 bases, with 6 bases between the two germline ends. The CDR3 spans 14 residues. The CDR3 nucleotides read TGTGCCAGCAGTTACTCAGGAGACAATCAGCCCCAGCATTTT. The encoded protein is CASSYSGDNQPQHF.

The sample holds a few counts of this clonotype. The chain carries TRBV5-6 and TRBJ2-5; D is possibly TRBD2 (6 bases). Germline V gene data show CDR1 as SGHDT and CDR2 as YYEEEE. CDR3 size: 15 residues. Trimming shortened V by 4 bases and J by 1 base, and 14 bases separated the two germline ends. The CDR3 spells CASSPLEGGQETQYF. The CDR3 DNA reads as TGTGCCAGCAGCCCCCTGGAGGGAGGCCAAGAGACCCAGTACTTC.

The V call is TRBV4-1, the J call TRBJ1-2; possible D gene TRBD1, 6 bases. The CDR3 covers 14 residues. CDR1 is MGHRA and CDR2 is YSYEKL in the germline V gene. Deletions cut 3 bases from V and 2 bases from J, with 10 bases between. The CDR3 region is CASSQGQPNYGYTF. The CDR3 DNA follows: TGCGCCAGCAGCCAGGGACAACCCAACTATGGCTACACCTTC.

This clonotype was picked up one time. One junction end does not reproduce the germline sequence, and a read error may be involved. The chain is built from TRBV4-3 and TRBJ2-5, with 16 bases fitting TRBD2. Germline V lookup: CDR1 LGHNA, CDR2 YSLEER. The CDR3 runs to 17 residues. CDR3 region: CAGSQDGTSGGAETQYF. Written as DNA, the CDR3 is TGTGCCGGCAGCCAAGATGGGACTAGCGGGGGGGCAGAGACCCAGTACTTC.

This clonotype was counted a few times. CDR3 region: CASRPGTAETQYF. CDR3 sequence (DNA): TGTGCCAGCAGACCCGGGACAGCAGAGACCCAGTACTTC. V is TRBV12-3 or TRBV12-4 and J is TRBJ2-5; 7 bases agree with TRBD1. The CDR3 is 13 residues long. The ends lost 6 bases at V and 4 bases at J; junction bases unmatched: 5.

The chain is built from TRBV11-2 and TRBJ2-2; D remains ambiguous. Germline V gene sequence: CDR1 SGHAT, CDR2 FQNNGV. Trimming left V 4 bases short and J 8 bases short, with 8 bases between. The CDR3 has 12 amino acids. This CDR3 reads CASSYVAGELFF. The CDR3 bases are TGTGCCAGCAGCTATGTGGCTGGGGAGCTGTTTTTT.

This clonotype was recorded only once. The chain joins TRBV6-5 to TRBJ2-2, with 10 bases fitting TRBD2. The V gene end was trimmed by 6 bases and the J gene end by 2 bases; junction bases not matched to a gene: 12. The CDR3 has 18 amino acids. Germline values: CDR1 MNHEY, CDR2 SVGAGI. In DNA form, the CDR3 reads TGTGCCAGCAGCCCTCAGGGAGCGGGGGGGACAAACACCGGGGAGCTGTTTTTT. It is translated as CASSPQGAGGTNTGELFF.

The rearrangement joins TRBV19 to TRBJ1-2, with 7 bases identical to TRBD1. The V segment lost 2 bases and the J segment 0 bases; nucleotides outside the gene matches: 6. The CDR3 loop spans 16 amino acids. The germline CDR1 and CDR2 sequences are LNHDA and SQIVND (reference sequence). The chain's CDR3 is CASSIFGDRANYGYTF. CDR3 DNA: TGTGCCAGTAGTATATTTGGCGACAGGGCTAACTATGGCTACACCTTC.

The chain combines TRBV6-4 with TRBJ2-6; D may be TRBD1 (5 bases). CDR1 is MRHNA and CDR2 is SNTAGT in the germline V gene. This CDR3 contains 16 residues. With 8 bases removed from V and 0 bases from J, the gap between germline ends came to 14 bases. This chain's CDR3 is CASGPSQGSGANVLTF. The CDR3 nucleotides read TGTGCCAGCGGCCCGTCCCAGGGCTCTGGGGCCAACGTCCTGACTTTC.

The chain couples TRBV11-2 to TRBJ2-3; possible D gene TRBD1, 5 bases. Germline CDR1 SGHAT, CDR2 FQNNGV. CDR3 size: 15 residues. V lost 8 bases and J lost 2, with 17 bases in between. The CDR3: CASGQTVASTDTQYF. The CDR3 DNA reads TGTGCCAGCGGCCAGACAGTCGCATCCACAGATACGCAGTATTTT.

This clonotype has only a few counts. The chain is built from TRBV13 and TRBJ1-4, with TRBD1 matching 8 bases. The CDR3 runs 15 residues. Looked up from germline, CDR1 is PRHDT and CDR2 is FYEKMQ (reference sequence). With V trimmed by 5 bases and J by 6 bases, 8 bases remained unmatched. The CDR3 spells CASSEGQGGDEKLFF. CDR3 DNA sequence: TGTGCCAGCAGCGAAGGACAGGGAGGGGATGAAAAACTGTTTTTT.

This clonotype occurred once. The gene calls are TRBV6-1 and TRBJ2-1; 8 bases line up with TRBD1. Losses at the gene ends were 10 bases for V and 3 bases for J; bases not matched to a gene: 14. There are 16 residues in the CDR3. The germline CDR1 and CDR2 sequences are MNHNS and SASEGT. In nucleotides, the CDR3 is TGTGCCACAGGACAGGGCCCGGGGTCCTTCTACAATGAGCAGTTCTTC. This encodes CATGQGPGSFYNEQFF.

The rearrangement joins TRBV6-5 to TRBJ1-4; weak D call: TRBD1 (5 bases). This CDR3 contains 12 residues. V was trimmed by 8 bases and J by 9 bases, leaving 13 bases between them. In germline, CDR1 is MNHEY, CDR2 SVGAGI. The CDR3 loop is CASGQGEKKLFF. DNA of the CDR3: TGTGCCAGCGGGCAGGGAGAAAAAAAACTGTTTTTT.

The chain joins TRBV20-1 to TRBJ2-5, with D hard to call. Germline V gene sequence: CDR1 DFQATT, CDR2 SNEGSKA (reference sequence). CDR3 length equals 12 residues. Deletions cut 6 bases from V and 5 bases from J, with 13 bases between. DNA of the CDR3: TGCAGTGCGAAGGAAGGGCGGGAGACCCAGTACTTC. Amino acids: CSAKEGRETQYF.